What follows describes a single T cell receptor beta chain. The source of the sample is a study of T cells in localized non-small cell lung cancer. Produced via immunoSEQ multiplex PCR; TCRdb's table is partial and in-frame only. The data contain roughly 24,000 clones, more than 65% of them singletons. Germline lookup yields CDR1 MNHNY and CDR2 SVGAGI (reference sequence). The CDR3 totals 12 residues. V lost 0 bases and J 5 bases, leaving 5 bases between the germline ends. This clonotype was sampled from a man aged 40 to 75 with stage III squamous cell lung carcinoma. This specimen consisted of peripheral blood, obtained before any cancer treatment. The chain couples TRBV6-6 to TRBJ2-7; D is undetermined. CDR3 nucleotides: TGTGCCAGCAGTTACTCTGCCAACGAGCAGTACTTC. This sequence encodes CASSYSANEQYF.